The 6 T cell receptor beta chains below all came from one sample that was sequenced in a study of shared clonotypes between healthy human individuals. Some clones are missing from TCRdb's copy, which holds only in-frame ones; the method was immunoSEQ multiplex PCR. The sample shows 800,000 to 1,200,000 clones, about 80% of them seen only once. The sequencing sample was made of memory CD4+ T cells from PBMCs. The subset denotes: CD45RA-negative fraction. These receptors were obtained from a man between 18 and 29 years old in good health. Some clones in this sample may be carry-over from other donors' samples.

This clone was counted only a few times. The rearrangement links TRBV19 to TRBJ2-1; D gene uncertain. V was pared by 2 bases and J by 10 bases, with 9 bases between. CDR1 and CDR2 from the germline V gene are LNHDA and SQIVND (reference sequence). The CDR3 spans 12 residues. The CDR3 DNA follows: TGTGCCAGTAGTATAATGGAGCAGGAGCAGTTCTTC. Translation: CASSIMEQEQFF.

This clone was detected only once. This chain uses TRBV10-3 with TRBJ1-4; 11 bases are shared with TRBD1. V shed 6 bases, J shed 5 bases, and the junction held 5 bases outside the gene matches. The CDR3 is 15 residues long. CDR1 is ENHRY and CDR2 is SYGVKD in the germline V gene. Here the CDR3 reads CAISGTGGRNEKLFF. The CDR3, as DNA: TGTGCCATCAGCGGGACAGGGGGAAGGAATGAAAAACTGTTTTTT.

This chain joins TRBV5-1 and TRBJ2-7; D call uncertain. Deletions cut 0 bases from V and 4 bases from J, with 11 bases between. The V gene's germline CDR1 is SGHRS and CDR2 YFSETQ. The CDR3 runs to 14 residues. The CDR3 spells CASSLDSRQYEQYF. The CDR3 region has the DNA TGCGCCAGCAGCTTGGACTCCCGACAATACGAGCAGTACTTC.

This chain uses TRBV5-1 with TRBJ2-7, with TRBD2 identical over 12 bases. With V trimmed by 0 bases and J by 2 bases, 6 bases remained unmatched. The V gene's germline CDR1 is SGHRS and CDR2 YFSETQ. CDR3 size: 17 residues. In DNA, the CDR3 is TGCGCCAGCAGCTTGGAAATGACTAGCGGGAGCCCCTACGAGCAGTACTTC. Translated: CASSLEMTSGSPYEQYF.

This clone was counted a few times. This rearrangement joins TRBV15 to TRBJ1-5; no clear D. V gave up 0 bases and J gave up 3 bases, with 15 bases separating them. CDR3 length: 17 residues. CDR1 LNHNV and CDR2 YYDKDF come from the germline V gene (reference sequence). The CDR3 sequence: CATSRDYGMSNNQPQHF. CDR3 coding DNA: TGTGCCACCAGCAGAGATTACGGGATGTCGAACAATCAGCCCCAGCATTTT.

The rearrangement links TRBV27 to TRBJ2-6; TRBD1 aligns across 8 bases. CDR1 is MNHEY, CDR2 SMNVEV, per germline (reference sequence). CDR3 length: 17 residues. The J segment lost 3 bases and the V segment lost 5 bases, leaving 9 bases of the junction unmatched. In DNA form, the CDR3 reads TGTGCCAGCAGTGGCGGGACAGGCCGTCGTGGGGCCAACGTCCTGACTTTC. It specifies CASSGGTGRRGANVLTF. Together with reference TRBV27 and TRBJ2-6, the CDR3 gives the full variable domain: EAQVTQNPRYLITVTGKKLTVTCSQNMNHEYMSWYRQDPGLGLRQIYYSMNVEVTDKGDVPEGYKVSRKEKRNFPLILESPSPNQTSLYFCASSGGTGRRGANVLTFGAGSRLTVL.